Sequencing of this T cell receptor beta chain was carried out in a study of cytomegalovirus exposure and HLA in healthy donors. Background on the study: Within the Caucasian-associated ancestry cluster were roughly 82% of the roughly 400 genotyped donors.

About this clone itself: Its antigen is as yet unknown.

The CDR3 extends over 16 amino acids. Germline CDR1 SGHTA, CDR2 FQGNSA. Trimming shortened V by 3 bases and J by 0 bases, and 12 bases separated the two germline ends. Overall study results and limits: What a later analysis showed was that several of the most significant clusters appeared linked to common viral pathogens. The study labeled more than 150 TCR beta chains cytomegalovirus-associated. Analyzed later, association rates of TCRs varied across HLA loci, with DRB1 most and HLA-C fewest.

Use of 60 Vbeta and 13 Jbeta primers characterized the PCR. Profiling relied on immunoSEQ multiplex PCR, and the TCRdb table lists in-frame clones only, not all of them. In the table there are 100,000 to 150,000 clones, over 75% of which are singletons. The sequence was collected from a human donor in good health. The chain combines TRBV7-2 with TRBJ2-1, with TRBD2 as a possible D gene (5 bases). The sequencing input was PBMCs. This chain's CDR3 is CASSFSRASSYNEQFF. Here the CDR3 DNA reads TGTGCCAGCAGCTTCTCGCGGGCCAGCTCCTACAATGAGCAGTTCTTC.